Shown below are 27 T cell receptor beta chains from a single sample sequenced in a study of blood T cell repertoires in COVID-19. Produced via immunoSEQ multiplex PCR; TCRdb's table is partial and in-frame only. The repertoire holds roughly 220,000 clones, with roughly 83% as singletons. The specimen was PBMCs or T cells enriched from blood (not recorded which). The source is a woman between 40 and 50 years old with acute COVID-19.

The V gene is TRBV7-2, the J gene TRBJ2-1; 7 bases align to TRBD1. V trimming: 5 bases; J trimming: 4 bases; junction bases outside the gene matches: 2. Germline CDR1 and CDR2: SGHTA and FQGNSA. This CDR3 has 13 amino acids. CDR3 amino acids: CASSLRGYNEQFF. The DNA of the CDR3 is TGTGCCAGCAGCCTCAGGGGGTACAATGAGCAGTTCTTC.

The J gene is TRBJ1-2, the V gene TRBV7-8; 8 bases fit TRBD1. This CDR3 spans 13 amino acids. After removal of 4 bases from V and 8 bases from J, the junction contained 6 bases not matched to a gene. Germline CDR1 SGHVS, CDR2 FQNEAQ. For the CDR3, the DNA is TGTGCCAGCAGCTACCCAGGACAGGGCGGCTACACCTTC. This encodes CASSYPGQGGYTF.

J is TRBJ1-4 and V is TRBV25-1; TRBD1 matches at 7 bases. CDR1 and CDR2 (germline): MGHDK, SYGVNS. Germline trimming cut 4 bases from V and 5 bases from J; bases unmatched to any gene: 7. CDR3 size: 15 residues. The CDR3 is CASSGIGTENEKLFF. CDR3 nucleotides: TGTGCCAGCAGTGGTATCGGGACAGAAAATGAAAAACTGTTTTTT.

The chain employs TRBV5-8 and TRBJ1-1; D is undetermined. With 0 bases removed from V and 4 bases from J, the gap between germline ends came to 10 bases. CDR1 SGHTS and CDR2 YDEGEE come from the germline V gene. This CDR3 is built from 14 residues. CDR3 nucleotides: TGTGCCAGCAGCTTGGGCGGCTATGGCACTGAAGCTTTCTTT. Protein: CASSLGGYGTEAFF. The whole variable domain, filled in from reference TRBV5-8 and TRBJ1-1, reads EAGVTQSPTHLIKTRGQQATLRCSPISGHTSVYWYQQALGLGLQFLLWYDEGEERNRGNFPPRFSGRQFPNYSSELNVNALELEDSALYLCASSLGGYGTEAFFGQGTRLTVV.

This rearrangement joins TRBV7-7 to TRBJ2-7; weak D call: TRBD2 (5 bases). CDR3 size: 13 residues. The ends were cut back, 3 bases at V and 6 bases at J, with 12 bases in the middle. Looked up from germline, CDR1 is SSHAT and CDR2 is FNYEAQ (reference sequence). The CDR3 coding sequence is TGTGCCAGCAGCTTGGAGGTGCTCACCGAGCAGTACTTC. Protein: CASSLEVLTEQYF.

The chain joins TRBV5-1 to TRBJ2-2; 8 nucleotides match TRBD2. The CDR3 spans 14 residues. CDR1 and CDR2 (germline): SGHRS, YFSETQ. J was trimmed by 6 bases and V by 1 base; bases with no gene match: 2. The DNA for the CDR3 is TGCGCCAGCAGCTTGCAAGCGGGAGCCGGGGAGCTGTTTTTT. It specifies CASSLQAGAGELFF.

The chain carries TRBV7-3 and TRBJ1-1; no clear D. The CDR3 is 15 amino acids. CDR1 is SGHTA and CDR2 is FQGTGA in the germline V gene. V lost 0 bases and J 5 bases, leaving 13 bases between the germline ends. In DNA, the CDR3 is TGTGCCAGCAGCTTAACTCCCCTTCCACGGACTGAAGCTTTCTTT. The encoded protein is CASSLTPLPRTEAFF.

The chain is built from TRBV28 and TRBJ1-5; TRBD1 aligns across 9 bases. The V segment lost 6 bases and the J segment 6 bases; nucleotides outside the gene matches: 9. Germline V CDR1 and CDR2: MDHEN, SYDVKM. This CDR3 is built from 15 residues. The CDR3 region is CASSRGDRAFQPQHF. CDR3 DNA: TGTGCCAGCAGCAGGGGGGACAGGGCTTTTCAGCCCCAGCATTTT.

The chain joins TRBV19 to TRBJ2-2, with D possibly TRBD1 on 5 matching bases. Germline CDR1 is LNHDA and CDR2 is SQIVND (reference sequence). The CDR3 loop spans 13 amino acids. V was shortened by 6 bases and J by 8 bases, with 13 bases between the two germline ends. The CDR3 spells CASRTDGLGELFF. In DNA form, the CDR3 reads TGTGCCAGTAGGACAGATGGCCTAGGGGAGCTGTTTTTT.

The gene calls are TRBV24-1 and TRBJ2-1; no clear D. Trimming stripped 0 bases from V and 6 bases from J, with 8 bases between. The CDR3 runs 14 residues. Germline CDR1 reads KGHDR; CDR2 reads SFDVKD. The CDR3: CATSDLTRVNEQFF. The DNA of the CDR3 is TGTGCCACCAGTGATTTGACGCGTGTCAATGAGCAGTTCTTC.

The chain joins TRBV6-5 to TRBJ1-4; D perhaps matches TRBD1 (5 bases). V lost 5 bases to trimming and J lost 10 bases, with 20 bases between them. From germline, CDR1 is MNHEY and CDR2 SVGAGI. The CDR3 spans 15 residues. CDR3 nucleotides: TGTGCCAGCAGTCTGGGCTGGGGAGGCGGGGGAAAACTGTTTTTT. Residues: CASSLGWGGGGKLFF.

The V call is TRBV28, the J call TRBJ2-7; 7 positions agree with TRBD1. Germline CDR1 reads MDHEN; CDR2 reads SYDVKM. CDR3 size: 13 residues. V was clipped by 3 bases and J by 2 bases; unmatched bases: 1. The CDR3, as DNA: TGTGCCAGCAGTTTGGGACAGCCCTACGAGCAGTACTTC. Protein: CASSLGQPYEQYF.

The V call is TRBV4-1, the J call TRBJ1-6; D is possibly TRBD1 (5 bases). The CDR3 spans 14 residues. The V end was cut by 6 bases, the J end by 9 bases, with 15 bases between. Germline lookup yields CDR1 MGHRA and CDR2 YSYEKL. The DNA for the CDR3 is TGCGCCAGCAGACCCGGAGGGGTCGGTTCACCCCTCCACTTT. Translation: CASRPGGVGSPLHF.

The CDR3 loop reads CASRRAGDNSPLHF. The CDR3 nucleotides are TGTGCCAGCAGGAGGGCAGGGGATAATTCACCCCTCCACTTT. The chain is built from TRBV5-5 and TRBJ1-6; D is possibly TRBD1 (6 bases). Germline V gene lookup returns CDR1 SGHKS and CDR2 YYEKEE (reference sequence). The V end lost 5 bases, the J end lost 5 bases, and 11 bases lay between the germline ends. The CDR3 spans 14 residues.

V and J are TRBV28 and TRBJ2-3; TRBD1 agrees at 9 bases. Germline V gene data show CDR1 as MDHEN and CDR2 as SYDVKM. The junction had 5 bases not matched to a gene; V was cut back by 2 bases and J by 5 bases. The CDR3 runs 15 residues. This chain's CDR3 is CASSLGGQGRDTQYF. The CDR3, as DNA: TGTGCCAGCAGTTTAGGGGGACAGGGAAGAGATACGCAGTATTTT.

The chain has TRBV18 and TRBJ1-4, with a possible D match to TRBD1 (6 bases). The V and J ends lost 1 base and 8 bases respectively, with 14 bases between them. CDR3 length: 15 residues. Germline CDR1 KGHSH, CDR2 LQKENI. Written as DNA, the CDR3 is TGTGCCAGCTCACCACAGGGGGGGCCATCCGAAAAACTGTTTTTT. This translates into CASSPQGGPSEKLFF. Drawing the rest from reference TRBV18 and TRBJ1-4, the complete variable domain is NAGVMQNPRHLVRRRGQEARLRCSPMKGHSHVYWYRQLPEEGLKFMVYLQKENIIDESGMPKERFSAEFPKEGPSILRIQQVVRGDSAAYFCASSPQGGPSEKLFFGSGTQLSVL.

The chain couples TRBV23-1 to TRBJ2-2, with a tentative D call TRBD1 (6 bases). TRBV23-1 is an ORF; its function is uncertain. The V end lost 6 bases, the J end lost 0 bases, and 14 bases lay between the germline ends. This CDR3 contains 16 residues. The CDR3, as DNA: TGCGCCAGCAGCCCCCCGACAGGACCGAACACCGGGGAGCTGTTTTTT. Encoded protein: CASSPPTGPNTGELFF.

This chain joins TRBV9 and TRBJ2-3; 10 bases fit TRBD2. Germline V CDR1 and CDR2: SGDLS, YYNGEE. CDR3 length: 14 amino acids. V lost 4 bases, J lost 5 bases, and 4 bases stayed unmatched. The CDR3 bases are TGTGCCAGCAGCCCCGGACTAGCGGAAGATACGCAGTATTTT. This sequence encodes CASSPGLAEDTQYF.

The chain couples TRBV5-1 to TRBJ1-1; D ambiguous. CDR3 length equals 16 residues. Germline CDR1 is SGHRS and CDR2 is YFSETQ. The V end was cut by 1 base, the J end by 0 bases, with 13 bases between. The CDR3 here is CASSLLRVGMNTEAFF. CDR3 sequence (DNA): TGCGCCAGCAGCTTGTTGCGGGTGGGGATGAACACTGAAGCTTTCTTT.

In its sample, this clone was seen once. The J gene is TRBJ1-5, the V gene TRBV6-5; D remains unclear. Per germline, CDR1 MNHEY and CDR2 SVGAGI. Trimming pared 8 bases from V and 10 bases from J, leaving 15 bases between. The CDR3 spans 12 residues. In DNA, the CDR3 is TGTGCCAGCGAATCGGGTAATGGTCCCCAGCATTTT. This encodes CASESGNGPQHF.

The V call is TRBV7-9, the J call TRBJ1-2; 9 bases line up with TRBD1. The CDR3 spans 16 residues. Germline CDR1 reads SEHNR; CDR2 reads FQNEAQ (reference sequence). J gave up 6 bases and V 6 bases, and 14 bases lay outside the gene matches. The CDR3 DNA sequence: TGTGCCAGCAGTACCGGGACAGGGTTAGGCCCGGATGGCTACACCTTC. This sequence encodes CASSTGTGLGPDGYTF. Filled out from reference TRBV7-9 and TRBJ1-2, the complete variable domain reads DTGVSQNPRHKITKRGQNVTFRCDPISEHNRLYWYRQTLGQGPEFLTYFQNEAQLEKSRLLSDRFSAERPKGSFSTLEIQRTEQGDSAMYLCASSTGTGLGPDGYTFGSGTRLTVV.

Turning to this clone: Other DNA sequences from this sample encode an identical CDR3 as well. The genes are TRBV5-6 and TRBJ2-1; the match to TRBD1 covers 8 bases. Germline trimming cut 0 bases from V and 4 bases from J; bases unmatched to any gene: 0. Germline V gene data show CDR1 as SGHDT and CDR2 as YYEEEE. The CDR3 consists of 14 residues. The CDR3 protein is CASSLGQGYNEQFF. CDR3 sequence (DNA): TGTGCCAGCAGCTTGGGACAGGGGTACAATGAGCAGTTCTTC.

The chain joins TRBV5-5 to TRBJ2-2; perhaps TRBD2 as D (5 bases). V gave up 5 bases and J gave up 6 bases, with 11 bases separating them. CDR1 SGHKS and CDR2 YYEKEE come from the germline V gene (reference sequence). This CDR3 has 13 residues. CDR3 protein: CASRVGVSGELFF. The CDR3 DNA reads TGTGCCAGCAGGGTGGGAGTGTCCGGGGAGCTGTTTTTT.

For this clone: This specimen includes other DNA sequences encoding the same CDR3. The V and J genes are TRBV19 and TRBJ2-7; unclear D gene. Between the trimmed V and J ends, which lost 3 bases and 5 bases, there was a span of 5 bases. The germline gives CDR1 LNHDA, CDR2 SQIVND (reference sequence). The CDR3 loop spans 11 amino acids. CDR3 sequence (DNA): TGTGCCAGTAGTATCCGTGACGAGCAGTACTTC. It encodes CASSIRDEQYF. Based on the CDR3 plus reference TRBV19 and TRBJ2-7, the full variable domain is DGGITQSPKYLFRKEGQNVTLSCEQNLNHDAMYWYRQDPGQGLRLIYYSQIVNDFQKGDIAEGYSVSREKKESFPLTVTSAQKNPTAFYLCASSIRDEQYFGPGTRLTVT.

The DNA of the CDR3 is TGTGCCAGCAGCTGGATAGGGACTAGCGGCTACAATGAGCAGTTCTTC. The encoded protein is CASSWIGTSGYNEQFF. The V call is TRBV7-2, the J call TRBJ2-1; 11 bases line up with TRBD2. The CDR3 runs to 16 residues. The V gene's germline CDR1 is SGHTA and CDR2 FQGNSA. The ends lost 4 bases at V and 3 bases at J; junction bases unmatched: 5. The full variable domain, its missing parts supplied by reference TRBV7-2 and TRBJ2-1, is GAGVSQSPSNKVTEKGKDVELRCDPISGHTALYWYRQSLGQGLEFLIYFQGNSAPDKSGLPSDRFSAERTGGSVSTLTIQRTQQEDSAVYLCASSWIGTSGYNEQFFGPGTRLTVL.

V usage is TRBV6-1 and J usage is TRBJ2-2; TRBD2 might be the D (6 bases). This CDR3 region has 16 residues. Germline CDR1 MNHNS, CDR2 SASEGT. V lost 4 bases to trimming and J lost 1 base, with 13 bases between them. The CDR3 region has the DNA TGTGCCAGCAGTGCCTACGGGACTCAGAACACCGGGGAGCTGTTTTTT. Encoded protein: CASSAYGTQNTGELFF.

The chain recombines TRBV11-3 with TRBJ2-2; possible D gene TRBD2, 6 bases. The germline V and J ends were trimmed by 5 bases and 1 base, with 14 bases remaining between them. Germline V gene sequence: CDR1 SGHNT, CDR2 YENEEA. CDR3 length: 16 residues. CDR3 residues: CASSEHGTLNTGELFF. CDR3 in DNA: TGTGCCAGCAGCGAACACGGGACTTTGAACACCGGGGAGCTGTTTTTT.